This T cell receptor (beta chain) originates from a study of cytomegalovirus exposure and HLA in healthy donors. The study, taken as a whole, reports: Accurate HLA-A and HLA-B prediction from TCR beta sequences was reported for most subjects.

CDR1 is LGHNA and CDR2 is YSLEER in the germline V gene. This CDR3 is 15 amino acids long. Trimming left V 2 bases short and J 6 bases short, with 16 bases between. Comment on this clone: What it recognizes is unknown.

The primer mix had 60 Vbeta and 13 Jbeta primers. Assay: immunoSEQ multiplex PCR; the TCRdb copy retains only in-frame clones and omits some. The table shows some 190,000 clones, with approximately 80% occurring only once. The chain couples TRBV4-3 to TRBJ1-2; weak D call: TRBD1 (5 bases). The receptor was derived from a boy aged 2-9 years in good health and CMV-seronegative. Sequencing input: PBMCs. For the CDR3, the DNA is TGCGCCAGCAGCCAAAAGACGGGGGGGTTGGATGGCTACACCTTC. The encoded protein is CASSQKTGGLDGYTF.